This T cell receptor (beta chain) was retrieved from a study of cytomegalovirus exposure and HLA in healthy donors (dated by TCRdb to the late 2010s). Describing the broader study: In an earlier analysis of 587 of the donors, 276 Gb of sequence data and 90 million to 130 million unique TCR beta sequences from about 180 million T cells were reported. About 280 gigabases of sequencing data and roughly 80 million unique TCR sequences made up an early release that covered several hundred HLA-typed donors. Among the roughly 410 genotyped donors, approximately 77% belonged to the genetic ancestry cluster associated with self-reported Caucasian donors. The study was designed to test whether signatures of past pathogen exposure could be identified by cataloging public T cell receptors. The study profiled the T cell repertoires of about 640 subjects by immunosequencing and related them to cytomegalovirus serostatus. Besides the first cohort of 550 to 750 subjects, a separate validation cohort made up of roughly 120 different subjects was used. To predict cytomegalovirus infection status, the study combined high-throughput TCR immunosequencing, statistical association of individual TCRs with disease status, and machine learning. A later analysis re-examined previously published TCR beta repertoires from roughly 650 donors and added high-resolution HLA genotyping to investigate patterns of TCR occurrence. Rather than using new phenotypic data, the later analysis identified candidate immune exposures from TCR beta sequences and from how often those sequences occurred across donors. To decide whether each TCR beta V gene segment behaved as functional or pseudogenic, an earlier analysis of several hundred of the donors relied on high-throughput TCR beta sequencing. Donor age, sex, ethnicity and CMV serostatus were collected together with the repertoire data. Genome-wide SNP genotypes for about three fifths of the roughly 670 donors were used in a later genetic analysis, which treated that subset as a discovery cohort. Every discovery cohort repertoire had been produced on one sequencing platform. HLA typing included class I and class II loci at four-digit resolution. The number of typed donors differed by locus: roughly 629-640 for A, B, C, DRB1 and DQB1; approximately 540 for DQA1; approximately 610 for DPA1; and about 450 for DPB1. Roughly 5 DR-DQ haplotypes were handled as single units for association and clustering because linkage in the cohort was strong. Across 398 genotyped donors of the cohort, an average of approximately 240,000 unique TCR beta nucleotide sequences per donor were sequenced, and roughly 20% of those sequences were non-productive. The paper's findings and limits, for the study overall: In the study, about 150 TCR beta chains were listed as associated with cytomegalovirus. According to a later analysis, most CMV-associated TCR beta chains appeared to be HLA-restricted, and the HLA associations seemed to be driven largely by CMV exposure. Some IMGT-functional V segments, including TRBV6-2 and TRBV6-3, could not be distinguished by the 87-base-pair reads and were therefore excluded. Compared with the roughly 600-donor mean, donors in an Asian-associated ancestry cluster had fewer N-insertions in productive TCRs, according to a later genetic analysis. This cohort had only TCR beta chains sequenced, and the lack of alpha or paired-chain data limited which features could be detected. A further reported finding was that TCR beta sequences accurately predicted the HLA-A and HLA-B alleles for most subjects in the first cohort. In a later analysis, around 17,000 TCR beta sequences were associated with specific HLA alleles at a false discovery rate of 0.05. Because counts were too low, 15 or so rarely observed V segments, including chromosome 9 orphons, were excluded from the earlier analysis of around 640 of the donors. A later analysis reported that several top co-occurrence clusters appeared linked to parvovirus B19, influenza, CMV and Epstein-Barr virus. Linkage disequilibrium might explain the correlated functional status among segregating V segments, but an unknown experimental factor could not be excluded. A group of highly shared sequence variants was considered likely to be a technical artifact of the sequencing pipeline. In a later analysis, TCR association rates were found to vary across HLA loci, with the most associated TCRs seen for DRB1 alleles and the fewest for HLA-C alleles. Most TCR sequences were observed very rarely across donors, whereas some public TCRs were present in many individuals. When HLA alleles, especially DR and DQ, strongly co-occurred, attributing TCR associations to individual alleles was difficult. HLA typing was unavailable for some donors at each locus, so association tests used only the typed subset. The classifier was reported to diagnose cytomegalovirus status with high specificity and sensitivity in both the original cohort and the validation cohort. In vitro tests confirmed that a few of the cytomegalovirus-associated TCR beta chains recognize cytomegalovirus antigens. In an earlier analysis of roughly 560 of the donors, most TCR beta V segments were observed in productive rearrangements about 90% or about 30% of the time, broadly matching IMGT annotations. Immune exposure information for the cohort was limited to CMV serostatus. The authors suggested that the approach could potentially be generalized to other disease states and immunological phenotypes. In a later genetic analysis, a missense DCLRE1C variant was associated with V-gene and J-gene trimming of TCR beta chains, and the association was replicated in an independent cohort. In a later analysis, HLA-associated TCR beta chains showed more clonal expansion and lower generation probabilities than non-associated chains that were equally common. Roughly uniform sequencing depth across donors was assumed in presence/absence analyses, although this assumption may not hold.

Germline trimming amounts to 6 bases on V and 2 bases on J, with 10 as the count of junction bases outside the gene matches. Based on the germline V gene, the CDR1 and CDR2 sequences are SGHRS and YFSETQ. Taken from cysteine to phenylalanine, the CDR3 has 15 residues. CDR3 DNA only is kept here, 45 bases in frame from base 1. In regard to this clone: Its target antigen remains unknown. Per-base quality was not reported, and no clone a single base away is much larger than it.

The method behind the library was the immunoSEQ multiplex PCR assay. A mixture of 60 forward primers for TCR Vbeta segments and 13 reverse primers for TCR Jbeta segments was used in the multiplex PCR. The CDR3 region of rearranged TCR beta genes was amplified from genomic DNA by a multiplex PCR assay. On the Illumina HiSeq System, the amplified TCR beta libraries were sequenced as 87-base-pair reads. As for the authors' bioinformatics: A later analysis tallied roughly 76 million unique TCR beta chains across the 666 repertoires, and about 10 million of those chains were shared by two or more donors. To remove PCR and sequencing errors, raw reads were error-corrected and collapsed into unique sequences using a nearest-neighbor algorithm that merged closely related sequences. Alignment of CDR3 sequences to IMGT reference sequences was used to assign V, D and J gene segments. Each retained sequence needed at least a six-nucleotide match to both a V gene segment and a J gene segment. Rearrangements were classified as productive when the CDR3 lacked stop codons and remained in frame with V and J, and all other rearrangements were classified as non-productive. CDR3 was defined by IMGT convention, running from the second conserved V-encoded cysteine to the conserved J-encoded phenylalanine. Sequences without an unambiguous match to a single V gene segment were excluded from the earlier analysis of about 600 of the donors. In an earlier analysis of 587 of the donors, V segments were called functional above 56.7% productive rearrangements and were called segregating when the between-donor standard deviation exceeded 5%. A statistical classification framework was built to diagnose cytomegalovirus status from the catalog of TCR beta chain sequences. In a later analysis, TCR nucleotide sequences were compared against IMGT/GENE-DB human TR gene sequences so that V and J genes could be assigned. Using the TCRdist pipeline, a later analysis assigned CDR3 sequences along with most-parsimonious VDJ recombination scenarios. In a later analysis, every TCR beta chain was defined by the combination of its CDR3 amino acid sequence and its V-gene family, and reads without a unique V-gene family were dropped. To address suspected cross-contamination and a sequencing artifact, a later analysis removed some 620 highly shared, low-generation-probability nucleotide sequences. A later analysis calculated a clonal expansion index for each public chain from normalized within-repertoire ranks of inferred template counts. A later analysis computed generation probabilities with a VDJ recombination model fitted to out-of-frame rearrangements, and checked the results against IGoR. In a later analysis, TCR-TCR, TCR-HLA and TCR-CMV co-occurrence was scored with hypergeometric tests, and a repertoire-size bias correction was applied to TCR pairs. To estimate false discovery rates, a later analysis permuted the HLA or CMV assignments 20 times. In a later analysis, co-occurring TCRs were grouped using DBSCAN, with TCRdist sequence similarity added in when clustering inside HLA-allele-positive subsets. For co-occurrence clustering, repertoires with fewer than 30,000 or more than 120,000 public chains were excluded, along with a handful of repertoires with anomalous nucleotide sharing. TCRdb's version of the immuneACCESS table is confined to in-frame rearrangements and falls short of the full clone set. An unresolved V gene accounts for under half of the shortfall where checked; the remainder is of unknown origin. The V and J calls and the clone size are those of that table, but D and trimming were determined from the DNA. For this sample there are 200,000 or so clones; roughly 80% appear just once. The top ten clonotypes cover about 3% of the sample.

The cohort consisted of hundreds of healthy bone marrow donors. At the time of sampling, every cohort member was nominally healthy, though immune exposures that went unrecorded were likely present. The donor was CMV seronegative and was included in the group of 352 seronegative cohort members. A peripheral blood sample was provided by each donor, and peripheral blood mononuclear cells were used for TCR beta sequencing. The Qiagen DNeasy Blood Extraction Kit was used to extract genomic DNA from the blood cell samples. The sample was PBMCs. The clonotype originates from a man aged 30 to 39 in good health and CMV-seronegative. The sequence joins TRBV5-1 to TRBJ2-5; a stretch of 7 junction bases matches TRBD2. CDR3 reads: CASTLGGRQQETQYF. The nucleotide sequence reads TGCGCCAGCACCCTGGGAGGGCGGCAGCAAGAGACCCAGTACTTC.